The sequence of this TCR beta chain was determined in a study of shared clonotypes between healthy human individuals. Overall study findings and caveats: A handful of donors had around 5% of their naive CD4 clonotypes in common. In contrast to clonotypes shared by all four donors, non-shared clonotypes had lower generation probabilities.

About this clone itself: The antigen remains undetermined.

V was clipped by 0 bases and J by 8 bases, with 11 bases between them. CDR3 length equals 15 residues. Germline V gene sequence: CDR1 SGHVS, CDR2 FNYEAQ. Naivety among CD8 cells was defined by CD45RO negativity and positive CCR7 selection, thereby excluding terminally differentiated effector memory CD45RA+ cells. TCRdb's table, derived via immunoSEQ multiplex PCR, lists solely in-frame clones and lacks some. The table lists about 2 million clones, just under 95% of them singletons. The J gene is TRBJ1-6, the V gene TRBV7-6; D is perhaps TRBD1 (5 bases). This receptor was identified in a man between 18 and 35 years old in good health. The sample taken for sequencing was naive CD8+ T cells sorted from blood. The CDR3 sequence: CASSLATETHSPLHF. CDR3 DNA: TGTGCCAGCAGCTTAGCGACAGAAACCCATTCACCCCTCCACTTT.